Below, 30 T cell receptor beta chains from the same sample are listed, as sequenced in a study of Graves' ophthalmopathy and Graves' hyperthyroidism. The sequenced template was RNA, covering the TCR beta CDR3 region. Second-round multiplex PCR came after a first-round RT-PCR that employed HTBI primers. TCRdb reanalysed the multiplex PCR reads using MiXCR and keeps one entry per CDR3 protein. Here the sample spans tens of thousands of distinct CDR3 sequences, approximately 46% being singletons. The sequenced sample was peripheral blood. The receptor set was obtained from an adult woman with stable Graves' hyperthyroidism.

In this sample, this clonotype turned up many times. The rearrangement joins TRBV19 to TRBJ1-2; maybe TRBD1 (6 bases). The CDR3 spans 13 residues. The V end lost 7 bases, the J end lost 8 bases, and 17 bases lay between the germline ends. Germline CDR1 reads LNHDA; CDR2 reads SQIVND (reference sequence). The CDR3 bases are TGTGCCAGTAACGAGGGGGGAATGGGAGGCTACACCTTC. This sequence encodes CASNEGGMGGYTF.

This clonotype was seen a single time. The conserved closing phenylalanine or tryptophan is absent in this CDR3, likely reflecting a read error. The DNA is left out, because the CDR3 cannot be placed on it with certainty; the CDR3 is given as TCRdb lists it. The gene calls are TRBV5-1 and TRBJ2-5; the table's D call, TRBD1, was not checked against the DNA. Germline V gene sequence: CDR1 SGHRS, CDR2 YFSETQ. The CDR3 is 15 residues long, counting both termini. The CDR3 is CASSLSRGNGYTFGS.

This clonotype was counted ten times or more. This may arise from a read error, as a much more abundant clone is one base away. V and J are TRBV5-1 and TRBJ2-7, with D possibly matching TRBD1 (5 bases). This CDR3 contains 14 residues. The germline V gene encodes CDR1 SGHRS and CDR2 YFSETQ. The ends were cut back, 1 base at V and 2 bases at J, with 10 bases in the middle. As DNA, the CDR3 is TGCGCCAGCAGCTTGAAGGGGATGCCCTACGAGCAGTACTTC. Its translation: CASSLKGMPYEQYF.

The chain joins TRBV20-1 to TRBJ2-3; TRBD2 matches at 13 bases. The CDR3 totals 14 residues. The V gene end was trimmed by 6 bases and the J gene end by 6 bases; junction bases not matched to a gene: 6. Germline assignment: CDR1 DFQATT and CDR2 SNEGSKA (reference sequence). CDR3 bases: TGCAGTGCCCCACTAGCGGGAGGGGGGGATACGCAGTATTTT. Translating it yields CSAPLAGGGDTQYF.

CDR3 region: CASSLVRTSGRTETQYF. Written as DNA, the CDR3 is TGTGCCAGCAGCTTGGTTCGGACTAGCGGGAGGACAGAGACCCAGTACTTC. The genes are TRBV5-4 and TRBJ2-5, with 14 positions matching TRBD2. The CDR3 is 17 amino acids. The V segment lost 0 bases and the J segment 4 bases; nucleotides outside the gene matches: 5. Germline V gene data show CDR1 as SGHNT and CDR2 as YYREEE (reference sequence).

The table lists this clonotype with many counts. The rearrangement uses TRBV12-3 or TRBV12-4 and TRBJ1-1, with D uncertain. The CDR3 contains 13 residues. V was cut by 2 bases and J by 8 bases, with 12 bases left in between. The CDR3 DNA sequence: TGTGCCAGCAGTTTACTTGGGTCCTCCGAAGCTTTCTTT. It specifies CASSLLGSSEAFF.

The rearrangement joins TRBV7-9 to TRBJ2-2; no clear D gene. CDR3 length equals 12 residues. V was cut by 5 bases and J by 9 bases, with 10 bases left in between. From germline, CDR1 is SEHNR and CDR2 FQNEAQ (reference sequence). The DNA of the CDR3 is TGTGCCAGCAGCCCCGGGTGGAGGGAGCTGTTTTTT. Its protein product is CASSPGWRELFF.

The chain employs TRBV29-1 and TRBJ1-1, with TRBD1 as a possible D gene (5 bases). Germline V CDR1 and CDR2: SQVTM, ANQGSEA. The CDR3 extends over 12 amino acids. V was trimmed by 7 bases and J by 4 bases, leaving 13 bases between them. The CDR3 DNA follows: TGCAGCGACGGGGGAGGTAGCACTGAAGCTTTCTTT. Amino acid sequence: CSDGGGSTEAFF.

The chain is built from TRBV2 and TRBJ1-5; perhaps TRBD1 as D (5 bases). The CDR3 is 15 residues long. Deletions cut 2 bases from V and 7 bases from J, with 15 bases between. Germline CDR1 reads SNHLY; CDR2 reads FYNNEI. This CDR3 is CASSETRGGQQPQHF. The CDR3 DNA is TGTGCCAGCAGTGAAACCCGGGGAGGACAACAGCCCCAGCATTTT.

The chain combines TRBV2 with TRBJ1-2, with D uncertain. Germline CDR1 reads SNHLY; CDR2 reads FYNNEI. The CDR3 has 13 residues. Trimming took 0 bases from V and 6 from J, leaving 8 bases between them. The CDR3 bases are TGTGCCAGCAGTGAAGCGGGCAGTGATGGCTACACCTTC. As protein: CASSEAGSDGYTF. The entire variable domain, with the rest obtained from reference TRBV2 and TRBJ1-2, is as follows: EPEVTQTPSHQVTQMGQEVILRCVPISNHLYFYWYRQILGQKVEFLVSFYNNEISEKSEIFDDQFSVERPDGSNFTLKIRSTKLEDSAMYFCASSEAGSDGYTFGSGTRLTVV.

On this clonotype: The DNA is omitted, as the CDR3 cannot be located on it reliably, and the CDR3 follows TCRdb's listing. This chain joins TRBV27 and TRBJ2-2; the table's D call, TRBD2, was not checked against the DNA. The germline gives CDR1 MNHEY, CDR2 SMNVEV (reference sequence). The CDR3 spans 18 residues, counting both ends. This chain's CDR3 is CASSSVPRYEQYFGELFF.

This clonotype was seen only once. The CDR3 DNA sequence: TGCGCCAGCAGCCAAGAGGAGGGCGTTAGCGGGAGTGCACGATTCTACGAGCAGTACTTC. Amino acids: CASSQEEGVSGSARFYEQYF. The genes are TRBV4-1 and TRBJ2-7; 9 bases align to TRBD2. This CDR3 is 20 amino acids long. Germline trimming cut 0 bases from V and 3 bases from J; bases unmatched to any gene: 18. Germline V CDR1 and CDR2: MGHRA, YSYEKL.

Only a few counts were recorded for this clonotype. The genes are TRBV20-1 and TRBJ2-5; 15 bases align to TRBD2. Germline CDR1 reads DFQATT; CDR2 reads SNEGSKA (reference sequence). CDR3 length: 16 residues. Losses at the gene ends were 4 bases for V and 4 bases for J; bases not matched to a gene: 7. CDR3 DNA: TGCAGTGCTAAGTCGCGGACTAGCGGGAGGGCAGAGACCCAGTACTTC. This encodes CSAKSRTSGRAETQYF.

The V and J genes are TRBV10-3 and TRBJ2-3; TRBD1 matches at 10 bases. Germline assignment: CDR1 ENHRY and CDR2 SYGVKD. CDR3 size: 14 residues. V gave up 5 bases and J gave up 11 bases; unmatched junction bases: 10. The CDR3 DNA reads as TGTGCCATCAGTTCCGGGACAGGGGTGAACGAGCAGTATTTT. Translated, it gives CAISSGTGVNEQYF.

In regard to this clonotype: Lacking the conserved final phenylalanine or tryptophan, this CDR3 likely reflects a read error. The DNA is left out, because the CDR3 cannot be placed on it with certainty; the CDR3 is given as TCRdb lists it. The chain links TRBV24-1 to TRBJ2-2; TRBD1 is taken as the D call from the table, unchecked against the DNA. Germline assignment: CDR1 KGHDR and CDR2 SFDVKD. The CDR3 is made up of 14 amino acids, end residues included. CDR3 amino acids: CATSDPGTGGELFL.

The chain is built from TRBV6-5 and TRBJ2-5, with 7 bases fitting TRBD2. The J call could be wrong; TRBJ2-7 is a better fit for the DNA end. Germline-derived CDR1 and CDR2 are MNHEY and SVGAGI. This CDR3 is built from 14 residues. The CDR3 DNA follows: TGTGCCAGCAGCTTGGCGGGAGAGAGCTACGAGCAGTACTTC. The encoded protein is CASSLAGESYEQYF.

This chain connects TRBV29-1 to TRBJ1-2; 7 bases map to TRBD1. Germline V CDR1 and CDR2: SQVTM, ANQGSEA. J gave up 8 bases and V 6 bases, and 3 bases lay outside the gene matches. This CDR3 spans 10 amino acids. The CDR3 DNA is TGCAGCGTCGTGACAGGGGGCTACACCTTC. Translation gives CSVVTGGYTF.

The CDR3 sequence is CASSPGTGAVGNQPQHF. CDR3 nucleotides: TGTGCCAGCAGTCCCGGGACAGGGGCCGTCGGCAATCAGCCCCAGCATTTT. V is TRBV7-8 and J is TRBJ1-5; 10 bases fit TRBD1. The ends lost 6 bases at V and 2 bases at J; junction bases unmatched: 10. From germline, CDR1 is SGHVS and CDR2 FQNEAQ. The CDR3 covers 17 residues.

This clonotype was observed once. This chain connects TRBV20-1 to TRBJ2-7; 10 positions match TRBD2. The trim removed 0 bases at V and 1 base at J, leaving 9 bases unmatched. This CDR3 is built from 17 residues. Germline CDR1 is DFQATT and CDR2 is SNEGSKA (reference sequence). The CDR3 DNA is TGCAGTGCTAGAGATCTGCTAGCGGGAGCAATATCCTACGAGCAGTACTTC. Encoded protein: CSARDLLAGAISYEQYF.

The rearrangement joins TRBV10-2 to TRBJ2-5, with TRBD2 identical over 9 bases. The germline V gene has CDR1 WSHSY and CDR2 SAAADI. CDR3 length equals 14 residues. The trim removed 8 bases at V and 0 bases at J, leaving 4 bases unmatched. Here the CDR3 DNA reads TGCGCCAGCCCGGGCGGGAGGGACCAAGAGACCCAGTACTTC. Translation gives CASPGGRDQETQYF.

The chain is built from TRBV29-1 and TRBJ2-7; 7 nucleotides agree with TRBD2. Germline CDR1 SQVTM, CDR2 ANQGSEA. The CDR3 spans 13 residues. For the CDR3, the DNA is TGCAGTGCTAGTGCGGGAGTGAACTACGAGCAGTACTTC. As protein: CSASAGVNYEQYF.

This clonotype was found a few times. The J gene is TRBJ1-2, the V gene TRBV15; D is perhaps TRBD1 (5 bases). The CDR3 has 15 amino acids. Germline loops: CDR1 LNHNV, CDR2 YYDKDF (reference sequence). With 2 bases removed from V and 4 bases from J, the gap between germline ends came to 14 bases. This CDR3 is CATSRPSGLLYGYTF. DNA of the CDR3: TGTGCCACCAGCAGACCGTCGGGACTCCTCTATGGCTACACCTTC.

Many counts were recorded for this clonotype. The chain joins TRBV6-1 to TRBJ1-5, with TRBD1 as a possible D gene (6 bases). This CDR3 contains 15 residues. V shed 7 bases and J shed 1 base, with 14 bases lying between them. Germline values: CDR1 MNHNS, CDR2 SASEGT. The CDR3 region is CASTRRGDSNQPQHF. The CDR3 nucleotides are TGTGCCAGCACCCGAAGGGGGGACAGCAATCAGCCCCAGCATTTT.

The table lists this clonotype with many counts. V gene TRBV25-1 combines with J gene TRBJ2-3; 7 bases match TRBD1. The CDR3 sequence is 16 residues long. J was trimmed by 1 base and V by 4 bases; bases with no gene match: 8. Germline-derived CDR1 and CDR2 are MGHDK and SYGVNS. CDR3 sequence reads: CASSALTGVGTDTQYF. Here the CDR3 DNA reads TGTGCCAGCAGTGCCTTAACAGGGGTGGGCACAGATACGCAGTATTTT.

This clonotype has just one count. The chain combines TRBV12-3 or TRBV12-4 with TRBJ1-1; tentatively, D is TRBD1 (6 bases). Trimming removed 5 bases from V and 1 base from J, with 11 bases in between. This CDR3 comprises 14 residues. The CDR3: CASSPGHSNTEAFF. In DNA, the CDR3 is TGTGCCAGCAGTCCGGGACACTCGAACACTGAAGCTTTCTTT.

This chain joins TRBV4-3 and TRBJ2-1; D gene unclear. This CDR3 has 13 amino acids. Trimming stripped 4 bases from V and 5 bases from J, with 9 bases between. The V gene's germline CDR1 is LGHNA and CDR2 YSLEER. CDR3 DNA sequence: TGCGCCAGCAGCCGAGAGTTCGACAATGAGCAGTTCTTC. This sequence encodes CASSREFDNEQFF.

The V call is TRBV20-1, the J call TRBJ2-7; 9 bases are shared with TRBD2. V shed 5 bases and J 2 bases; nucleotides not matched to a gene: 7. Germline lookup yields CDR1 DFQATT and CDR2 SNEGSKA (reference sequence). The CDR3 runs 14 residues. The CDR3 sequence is CSAPARLAAYEQYF. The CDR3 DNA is TGCAGTGCTCCAGCGCGACTAGCGGCCTACGAGCAGTACTTC.

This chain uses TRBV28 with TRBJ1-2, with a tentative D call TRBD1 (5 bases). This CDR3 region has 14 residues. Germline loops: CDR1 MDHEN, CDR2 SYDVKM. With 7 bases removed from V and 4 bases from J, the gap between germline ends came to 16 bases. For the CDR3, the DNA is TGTGCCAGCAAAAAAAATGGAGGGGTCTATGGCTACACCTTC. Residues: CASKKNGGVYGYTF.

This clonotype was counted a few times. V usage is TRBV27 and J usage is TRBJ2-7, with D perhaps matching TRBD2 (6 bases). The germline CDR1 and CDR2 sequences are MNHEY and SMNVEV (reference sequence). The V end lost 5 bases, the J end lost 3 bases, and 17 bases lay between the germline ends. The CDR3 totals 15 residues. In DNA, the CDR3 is TGTGCCAGCAGTGGTTGGACGGGAGACTTCTACGAGCAGTACTTC. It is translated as CASSGWTGDFYEQYF.

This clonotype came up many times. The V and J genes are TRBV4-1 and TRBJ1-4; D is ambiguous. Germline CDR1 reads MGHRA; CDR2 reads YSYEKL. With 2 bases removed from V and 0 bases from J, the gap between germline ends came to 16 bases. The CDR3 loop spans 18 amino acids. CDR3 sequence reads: CASSQPPPRKATNEKLFF. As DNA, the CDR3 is TGCGCCAGCAGCCAACCACCCCCAAGAAAGGCAACTAATGAAAAACTGTTTTTT.